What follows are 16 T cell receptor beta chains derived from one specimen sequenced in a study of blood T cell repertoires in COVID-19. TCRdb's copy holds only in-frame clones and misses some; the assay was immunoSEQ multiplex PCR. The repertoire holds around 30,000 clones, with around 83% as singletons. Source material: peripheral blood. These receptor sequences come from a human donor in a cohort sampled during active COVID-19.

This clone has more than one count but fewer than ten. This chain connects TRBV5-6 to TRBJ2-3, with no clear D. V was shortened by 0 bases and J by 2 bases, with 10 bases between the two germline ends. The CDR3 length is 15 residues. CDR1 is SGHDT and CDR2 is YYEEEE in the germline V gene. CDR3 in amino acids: CASSLVPDFTDTQYF. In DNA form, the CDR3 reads TGTGCCAGCAGCTTGGTGCCAGATTTCACAGATACGCAGTATTTT.

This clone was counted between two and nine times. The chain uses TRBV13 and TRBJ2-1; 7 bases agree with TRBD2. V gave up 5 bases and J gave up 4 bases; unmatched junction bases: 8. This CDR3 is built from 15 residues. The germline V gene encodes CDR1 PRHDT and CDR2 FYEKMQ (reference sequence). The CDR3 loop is CASSTPGLPYNEQFF. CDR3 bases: TGTGCCAGCAGCACACCGGGACTACCTTACAATGAGCAGTTCTTC.

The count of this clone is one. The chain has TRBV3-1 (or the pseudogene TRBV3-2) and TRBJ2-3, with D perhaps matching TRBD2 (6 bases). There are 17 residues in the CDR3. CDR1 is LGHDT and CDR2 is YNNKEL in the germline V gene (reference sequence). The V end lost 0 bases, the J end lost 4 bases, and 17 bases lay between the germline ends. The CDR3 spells CASSQDSGLGGADTQYF. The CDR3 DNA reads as TGTGCCAGCAGCCAAGATAGCGGACTCGGCGGGGCAGATACGCAGTATTTT.

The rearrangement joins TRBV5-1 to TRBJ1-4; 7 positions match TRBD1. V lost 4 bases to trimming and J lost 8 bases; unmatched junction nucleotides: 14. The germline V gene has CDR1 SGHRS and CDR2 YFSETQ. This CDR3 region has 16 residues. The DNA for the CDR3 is TGCGCCAGCAGCCCCCCGACAGGGTATGTTGGCGAAAAACTGTTTTTT. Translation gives CASSPPTGYVGEKLFF. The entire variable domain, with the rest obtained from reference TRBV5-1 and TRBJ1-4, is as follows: KAGVTQTPRYLIKTRGQQVTLSCSPISGHRSVSWYQQTPGQGLQFLFEYFSETQRNKGNFPGRFSGRQFSNSRSEMNVSTLELGDSALYLCASSPPTGYVGEKLFFGSGTQLSVL.

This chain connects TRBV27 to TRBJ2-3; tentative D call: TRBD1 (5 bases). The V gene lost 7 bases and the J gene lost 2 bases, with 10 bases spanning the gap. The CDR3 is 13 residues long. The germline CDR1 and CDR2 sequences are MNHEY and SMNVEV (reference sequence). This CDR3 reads CASTGGATDTQYF. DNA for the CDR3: TGTGCCAGCACTGGTGGGGCCACAGATACGCAGTATTTT.

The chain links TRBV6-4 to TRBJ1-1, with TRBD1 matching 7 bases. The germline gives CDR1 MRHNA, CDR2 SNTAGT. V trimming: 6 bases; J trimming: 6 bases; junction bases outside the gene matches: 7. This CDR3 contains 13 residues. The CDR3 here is CASSAGGRSEAFF. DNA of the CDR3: TGTGCCAGCAGCGCAGGGGGTAGGTCTGAAGCTTTCTTT.

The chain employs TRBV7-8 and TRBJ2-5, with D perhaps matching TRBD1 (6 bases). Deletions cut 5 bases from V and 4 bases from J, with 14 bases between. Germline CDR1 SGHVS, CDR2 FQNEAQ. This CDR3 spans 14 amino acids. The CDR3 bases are TGTGCCAGCAGCGCAGGGGACCCCAGAGAGACCCAGTACTTC. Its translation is CASSAGDPRETQYF.

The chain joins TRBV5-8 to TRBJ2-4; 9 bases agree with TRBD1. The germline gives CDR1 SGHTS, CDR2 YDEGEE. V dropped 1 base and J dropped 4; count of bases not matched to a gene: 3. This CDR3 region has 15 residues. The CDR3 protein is CASSLSGTGKNIQYF. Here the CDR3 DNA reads TGTGCCAGCAGCTTGAGTGGGACAGGGAAAAACATTCAGTACTTC. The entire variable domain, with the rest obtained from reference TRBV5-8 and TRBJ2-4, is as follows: EAGVTQSPTHLIKTRGQQATLRCSPISGHTSVYWYQQALGLGLQFLLWYDEGEERNRGNFPPRFSGRQFPNYSSELNVNALELEDSALYLCASSLSGTGKNIQYFGAGTRLSVL.

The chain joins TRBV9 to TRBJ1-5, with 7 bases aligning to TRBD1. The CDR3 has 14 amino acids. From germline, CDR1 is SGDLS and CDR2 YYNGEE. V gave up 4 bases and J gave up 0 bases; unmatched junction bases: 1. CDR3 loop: CASSRDSSNQPQHF. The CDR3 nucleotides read TGTGCCAGCAGCCGGGACAGTAGCAATCAGCCCCAGCATTTT.

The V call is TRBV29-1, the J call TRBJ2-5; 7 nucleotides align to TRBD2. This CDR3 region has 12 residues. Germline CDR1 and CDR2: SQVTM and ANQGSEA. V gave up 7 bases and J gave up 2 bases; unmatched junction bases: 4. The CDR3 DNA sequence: TGCAGCGGGGGGAGGGAACAAGAGACCCAGTACTTC. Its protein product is CSGGREQETQYF.

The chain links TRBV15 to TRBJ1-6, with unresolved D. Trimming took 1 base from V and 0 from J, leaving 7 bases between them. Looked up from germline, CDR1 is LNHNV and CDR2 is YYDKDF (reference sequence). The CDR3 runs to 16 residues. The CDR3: CATSRGGSSYNSPLHF. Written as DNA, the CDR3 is TGTGCCACCAGCAGAGGCGGGAGCTCCTATAATTCACCCCTCCACTTT.

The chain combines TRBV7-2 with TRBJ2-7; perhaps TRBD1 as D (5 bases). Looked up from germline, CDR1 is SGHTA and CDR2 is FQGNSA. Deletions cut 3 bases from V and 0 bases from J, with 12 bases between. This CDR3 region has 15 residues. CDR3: CASSLQPGFSYEQYF. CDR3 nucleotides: TGTGCCAGCAGCTTGCAACCAGGGTTCTCCTACGAGCAGTACTTC.

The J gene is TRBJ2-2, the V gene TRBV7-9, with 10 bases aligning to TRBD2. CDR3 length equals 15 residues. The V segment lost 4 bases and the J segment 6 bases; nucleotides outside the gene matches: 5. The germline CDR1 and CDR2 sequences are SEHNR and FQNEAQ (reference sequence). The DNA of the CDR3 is TGTGCCAGCAGCTCACAGCGGGGGGGCCCCGGGGAGCTGTTTTTT. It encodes CASSSQRGGPGELFF.

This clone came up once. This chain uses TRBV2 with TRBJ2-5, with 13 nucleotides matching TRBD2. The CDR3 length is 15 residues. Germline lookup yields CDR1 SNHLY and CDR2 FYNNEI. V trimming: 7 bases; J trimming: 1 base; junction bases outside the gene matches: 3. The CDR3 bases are TGTGCCAGCAACCGACTAGCGGGGGGCCAAGAGACCCAGTACTTC. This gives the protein CASNRLAGGQETQYF.

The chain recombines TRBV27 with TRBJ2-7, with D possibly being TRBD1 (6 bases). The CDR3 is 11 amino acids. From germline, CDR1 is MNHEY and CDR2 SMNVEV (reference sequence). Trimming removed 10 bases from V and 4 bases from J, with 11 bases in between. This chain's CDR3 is CATRGSYEQYF. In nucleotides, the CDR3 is TGTGCCACTAGGGGGTCTTACGAGCAGTACTTC.

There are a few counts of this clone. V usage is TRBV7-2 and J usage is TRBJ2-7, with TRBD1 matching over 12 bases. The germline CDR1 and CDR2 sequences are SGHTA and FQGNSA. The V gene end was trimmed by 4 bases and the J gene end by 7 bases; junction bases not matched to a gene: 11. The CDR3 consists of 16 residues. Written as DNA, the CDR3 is TGTGCCAGCAGCTACGGTCCGGGACAGGGGGCCCATGAGCAGTACTTC. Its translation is CASSYGPGQGAHEQYF. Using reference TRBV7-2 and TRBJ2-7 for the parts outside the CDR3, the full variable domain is GAGVSQSPSNKVTEKGKDVELRCDPISGHTALYWYRQSLGQGLEFLIYFQGNSAPDKSGLPSDRFSAERTGGSVSTLTIQRTQQEDSAVYLCASSYGPGQGAHEQYFGPGTRLTVT.